The rows below give T cell receptor beta chains drawn from one sample of a study of T cell responses to AZD1222 COVID-19 vaccine. The repertoire was sequenced with immunoSEQ multiplex PCR; TCRdb's copy has only in-frame clones and lacks some. The sample records more than 60,000 clones, around 86% being singletons. This specimen consisted of peripheral blood, obtained on day 0 of AZD1222 vaccination. The origin of the receptors is an adult in good health. Each CDR3 is given with its conserved first and last residue. A D gene is named only where the DNA matches it firmly. A row's size may be missing; if present it is once, few, many or a size class.

>.|once|TRBV3-1/TRBV3-2|TRBJ1-4
TGTGCCAGCAGCCAGCCACTTCTAGGGGAAAAACTGTTTTTT
CASSQPLLGEKLFF
>.|.|TRBV9|TRBJ1-4
TGTGCCAGCAGCGTGGGGGGCACTAATGAAAAACTGTTTTTT
CASSVGGTNEKLFF
>.|.|TRBV7-3|TRBJ1-1
TGTGCCAGCAGCCTCCCGACACAGGGCTCCGGGAACACTGAAGCTTTCTTT
CASSLPTQGSGNTEAFF
>TRBD1|.|TRBV5-6|TRBJ2-5
TGTGCCAGCAGCTCGGCCGTCGGACAGGGGTATGAGACCCAGTACTTC
CASSSAVGQGYETQYF
>.|.|TRBV6-5|TRBJ1-1
TGTGCCAGCTCGGGACTATTGAACACTGAAGCTTTCTTT
CASSGLLNTEAFF
>TRBD1|.|TRBV7-2|TRBJ1-6
TGTGCCAGCAGCTCTCCGACAGGGATGAATAATTCACCCCTCCACTTT
CASSSPTGMNNSPLHF
>TRBD2|.|TRBV24-1|TRBJ2-2
TGTGCCACCAGTGATTTCGGGAGGCGACACACCGGGGAGCTGTTTTTT
CATSDFGRRHTGELFF
>.|.|TRBV19|TRBJ1-1
TGTGCCAGTAGTCTTCGTGAGGACACTGAAGCTTTCTTT
CASSLREDTEAFF
>.|.|TRBV5-6|TRBJ2-3
TGTGCCAGCAGCTTGGCCCCAGATACGCAGTATTTT
CASSLAPDTQYF
>.|.|TRBV20-1|TRBJ2-7
TGCAGTGCTAGTTTGGGGTCCGGGGGTACCTACGAGCAGTACTTC
CSASLGSGGTYEQYF
>.|.|TRBV6-1|TRBJ1-6
TGTGCCAGCAGTGTGACGGGGGACCCCTATAATTCACCCCTCCACTTT
CASSVTGDPYNSPLHF
>.|.|TRBV21-1|TRBJ2-3
TGTGCCAGCAGCACGTTAGCGGGGGCGCCGGTACACACAGATACGCAGTATTTT
CASSTLAGAPVHTDTQYF
>TRBD1|.|TRBV19|TRBJ1-5
TGTGCCAGTAGTATACTAGACAGGGGGAGCAATCAGCCCCAGCATTTT
CASSILDRGSNQPQHF
>TRBD1|.|TRBV7-9|TRBJ1-2
TGTGCCAGCAGCTACACCGGGACAGGGGGCGCCGTGGACACCTTC
CASSYTGTGGAVDTF
>TRBD1|.|TRBV19|TRBJ1-5
TGTGCCACCAGACAGGGGGTCAATCAGCCCCAGCATTTT
CATRQGVNQPQHF
>TRBD2|.|TRBV5-4|TRBJ2-2
TGTGCCAGCAGCTTGCCGGGACTAGCGGGGAACGGCGGGGAGCTGTTTTTT
CASSLPGLAGNGGELFF
>.|.|TRBV9|TRBJ1-1
TGTGCCAGCAGCGGCGCCACCCACACTGAAGCTTTCTTT
CASSGATHTEAFF